A selection of T cell receptor beta chains follows, all from one sample in a study of blood T cell repertoires in COVID-19. TCRdb's copy holds only in-frame clones and misses some; the assay was immunoSEQ multiplex PCR. This table has some 150,000 clones, around 81% appearing once. What was sequenced was peripheral blood. These receptors all come from a woman aged 60-75 years with acute or convalescent COVID-19. Both conserved end residues are part of each CDR3.

>TRBJ2-1|15|TRBV18
CASSPPGTLKAEQFF
>TRBJ1-5|17|TRBV28
CASSSHWGGREHQPQHF
>TRBJ1-2|13|TRBV9
CASSADRWDGYTF
>TRBJ1-1|13|TRBV6-6
CASSGQRNTEAFF
>TRBJ2-7|16|TRBV5-6
CASSLQAGGPTYEQYF
>TRBJ2-5|16|TRBV4-2
CASSAGLHRYQETQYF
>TRBJ1-5|13|TRBV15
CATSVGAHQPQHF
>TRBJ1-2|13|TRBV5-4
CASSSGTGVGYTF
>TRBJ1-3|18|TRBV5-5
CASSLTPGTGHSGNTIYF
>TRBJ1-2|14|TRBV18
CASSLSGSNYGYTF
>TRBJ2-5|12|TRBV19
CASRGGSETQYF
>TRBJ2-7|15|TRBV7-6
CASSSRPDRGGEQYF
>TRBJ1-3|14|TRBV18
CASSRGQTGNTIYF
>TRBJ2-3|18|TRBV28
CASSLSRTSLYSTDTQYF
>TRBJ1-5|15|TRBV28
CASSLGSREVQPQHF
>TRBJ2-7|11|TRBV6-1
CASSDHYEQYF
>TRBJ1-4|14|TRBV7-9
CASRPGQGYTKLFF
>TRBJ2-1|16|TRBV3-1/TRBV3-2
CASSQEWAVSYNEQFF
>TRBJ1-5|13|TRBV29-1
CSATGDGGQPQHF
>TRBJ2-1|13|TRBV7-9
CASSLYSYNEQFF
>TRBJ2-5|15|TRBV7-9
CASSLVHGGWETQYF
>TRBJ2-7|14|TRBV14
CASSQGRGFGEQYF